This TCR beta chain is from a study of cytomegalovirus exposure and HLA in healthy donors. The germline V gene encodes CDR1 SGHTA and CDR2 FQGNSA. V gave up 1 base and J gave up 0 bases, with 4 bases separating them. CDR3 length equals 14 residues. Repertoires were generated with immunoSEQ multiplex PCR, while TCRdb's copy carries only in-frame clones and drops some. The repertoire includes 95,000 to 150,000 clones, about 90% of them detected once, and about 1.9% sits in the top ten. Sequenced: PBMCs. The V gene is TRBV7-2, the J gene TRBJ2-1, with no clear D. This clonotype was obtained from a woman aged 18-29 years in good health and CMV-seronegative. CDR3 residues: CASSLVASYNEQFF. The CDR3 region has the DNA TGTGCCAGCAGCTTAGTAGCCTCCTACAATGAGCAGTTCTTC.